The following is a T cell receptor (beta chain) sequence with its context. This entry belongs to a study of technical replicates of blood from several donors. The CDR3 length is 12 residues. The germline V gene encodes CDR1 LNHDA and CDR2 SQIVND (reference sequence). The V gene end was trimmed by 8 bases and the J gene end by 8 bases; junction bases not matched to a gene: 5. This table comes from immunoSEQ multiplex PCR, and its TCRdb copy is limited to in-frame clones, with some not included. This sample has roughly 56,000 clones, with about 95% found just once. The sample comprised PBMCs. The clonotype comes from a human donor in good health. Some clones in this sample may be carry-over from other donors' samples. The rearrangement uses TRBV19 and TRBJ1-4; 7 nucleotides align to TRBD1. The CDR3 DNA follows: TGTGCCAGTGGAGACAGGGAGGAAAAACTGTTTTTT. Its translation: CASGDREEKLFF.